This note documents a single T cell receptor (beta chain) sequence. These data belong to a study of technical replicates of blood from several donors. The CDR3 has 16 amino acids. The germline gives CDR1 SEHNR, CDR2 FQNEAQ (reference sequence). V shed 3 bases and J 3 bases; nucleotides not matched to a gene: 7. TCRdb's table, derived via immunoSEQ multiplex PCR, lists solely in-frame clones and lacks some. The sample consists of some 80,000 clones, roughly 92% of them appearing once. The sequencing sample was made of T cells isolated from PBMCs. The sequence was obtained from a human donor in good health. The chain is built from TRBV7-9 and TRBJ2-1, with TRBD1 matching over 8 bases. DNA for the CDR3: TGTGCCAGCAGCTTTGCGACAGGGGTGAGCTACAATGAGCAGTTCTTC. Protein product: CASSFATGVSYNEQFF.